The following is a T cell receptor (beta chain) sequence with its context. No antigen is known for it. This specimen belongs to a study of post-analysis software for immune sequencing data. About the research overall: Relapsing-remitting, secondary progressive and progressive-relapsing forms of multiple sclerosis all featured among disease courses.

This CDR3 contains 16 residues. The germline V and J ends were trimmed by 4 bases and 1 base, with 18 bases remaining between them. The germline V gene encodes CDR1 SGHRS and CDR2 YFSETQ. Findings and limits, study-wide: In patients, TRBV5-6, TRBV5-1 and TRBV20-1 belonged to five TRBV segments found more frequently than in controls. The study found significantly lower normalized Chao1 diversity in multiple sclerosis patients than in controls.

Unique molecular identifiers tagged the TCR beta cDNA libraries. TCRdb fed the PCR reads into MiXCR, producing one record per CDR3 protein. The sample lists 350,000 to 500,000 distinct CDR3 sequences, roughly 38% seen once, with roughly 8.2% in the top ten. Sequenced sample: blood. This sequence was found in a girl aged 2-10 years with multiple sclerosis. The V and J genes are TRBV5-1 and TRBJ2-7; D tentatively fits TRBD1 or TRBD2 (5 bases each). This CDR3 is CASSQAMGLASYEQYF. DNA of the CDR3: TGCGCCAGCAGCCAAGCGATGGGGCTAGCATCCTACGAGCAGTACTTC.